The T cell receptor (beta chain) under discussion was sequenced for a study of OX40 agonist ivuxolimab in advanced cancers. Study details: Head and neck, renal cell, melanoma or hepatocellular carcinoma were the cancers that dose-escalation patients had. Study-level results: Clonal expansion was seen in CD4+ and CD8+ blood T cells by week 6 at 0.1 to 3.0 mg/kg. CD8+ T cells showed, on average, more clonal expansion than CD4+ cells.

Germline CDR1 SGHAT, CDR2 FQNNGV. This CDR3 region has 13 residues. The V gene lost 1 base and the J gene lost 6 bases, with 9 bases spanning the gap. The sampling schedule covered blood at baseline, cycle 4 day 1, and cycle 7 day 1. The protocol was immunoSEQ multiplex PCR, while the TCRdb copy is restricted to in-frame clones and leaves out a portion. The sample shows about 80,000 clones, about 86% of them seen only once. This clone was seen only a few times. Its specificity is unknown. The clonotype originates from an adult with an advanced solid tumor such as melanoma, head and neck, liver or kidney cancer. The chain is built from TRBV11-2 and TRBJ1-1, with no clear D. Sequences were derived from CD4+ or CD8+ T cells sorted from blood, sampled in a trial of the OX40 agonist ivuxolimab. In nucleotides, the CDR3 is TGTGCCAGCAGCTTAGTGGGCAAGTCTGAAGCTTTCTTT. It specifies CASSLVGKSEAFF.